This TCR beta chain was retrieved from a study of blood T cell repertoires in COVID-19. Overall study context: Specimens from acute and convalescent COVID-19 originated in the United States, Italy and Spain. Nucleic acid was either cDNA or gDNA, and it came from T cells, B-cell-depleted T cells, or PBMCs.

A remark on this clone: Other DNA sequences from this sample encode an identical CDR3 as well.

In the authors' methods: For nucleated cells, counts were estimated from reference gene primer amplification. Sequencing used immunoSEQ multiplex PCR; TCRdb keeps in-frame clones, though not all of them. V, J and clone size are taken as reported in that table, and D and trimming were inferred from the DNA itself. In the table there are around 100,000 clones, around 79% of which are singletons. The V gene end was trimmed by 3 bases and the J gene end by 3 bases; junction bases not matched to a gene: 3. Germline V CDR1 and CDR2: KGHSH, LQKENI. The CDR3 has 14 amino acids. The V and J genes are TRBV18 and TRBJ1-2; 8 positions match TRBD1. The sequenced sample consisted of peripheral blood. This clonotype originated in a man in his sixties or seventies with active or convalescent COVID-19. The chain's CDR3 is CASSPGQGDYGYTF. CDR3 sequence (DNA): TGTGCCAGCTCACCCGGACAGGGTGACTATGGCTACACCTTC.